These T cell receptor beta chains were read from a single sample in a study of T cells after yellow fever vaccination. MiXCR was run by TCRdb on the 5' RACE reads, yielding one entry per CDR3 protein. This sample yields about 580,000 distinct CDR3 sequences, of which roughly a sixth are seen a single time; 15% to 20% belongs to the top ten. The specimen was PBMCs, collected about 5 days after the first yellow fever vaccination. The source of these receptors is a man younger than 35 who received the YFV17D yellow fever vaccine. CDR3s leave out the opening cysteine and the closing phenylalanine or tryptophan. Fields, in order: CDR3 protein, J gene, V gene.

CDR3 protein: ASSSKGGQSYEQY
J gene: TRBJ2-7
V gene: TRBV7-8

CDR3 protein: ASSMTSGYTDTQY
J gene: TRBJ2-3
V gene: TRBV5-1

CDR3 protein: AISEMVQGAYGYT
J gene: TRBJ1-2
V gene: TRBV10-3

CDR3 protein: ATDPAGAGFNEQF
J gene: TRBJ2-1
V gene: TRBV10-3

CDR3 protein: SARDGERGDGDTQY
J gene: TRBJ2-3
V gene: TRBV20-1

CDR3 protein: ASSPSRDRDNEQF
J gene: TRBJ2-1
V gene: TRBV11-3

CDR3 protein: ASSYPPYEQF
J gene: TRBJ2-1
V gene: TRBV6-2/TRBV6-3

CDR3 protein: AWSVRHGYEQY
J gene: TRBJ2-7
V gene: TRBV30

CDR3 protein: ASGGQGASGYT
J gene: TRBJ1-2
V gene: TRBV19

CDR3 protein: ASSLEKTGIFEQF
J gene: TRBJ2-1
V gene: TRBV7-9

CDR3 protein: ASQPGPNYGYT
J gene: TRBJ1-2
V gene: TRBV6-1

CDR3 protein: SVASSNQPQH
J gene: TRBJ1-5
V gene: TRBV29-1

CDR3 protein: ASSLDRFRSPLH
J gene: TRBJ1-6
V gene: TRBV7-9

CDR3 protein: ASSTDRSYYGYT
J gene: TRBJ1-2
V gene: TRBV27

CDR3 protein: ASSLFKRGLGQF
J gene: TRBJ2-1
V gene: TRBV7-2

CDR3 protein: ASTVTRAVYEQY
J gene: TRBJ2-7
V gene: TRBV6-2/TRBV6-3

CDR3 protein: ASGLPGQGMVGYT
J gene: TRBJ1-2
V gene: TRBV12-3/TRBV12-4

CDR3 protein: ASSRDRDTQY
J gene: TRBJ2-3
V gene: TRBV7-2

CDR3 protein: ASSGANVLT
J gene: TRBJ2-6
V gene: TRBV7-3

CDR3 protein: ASSPGLLSYEQY
J gene: TRBJ2-7
V gene: TRBV4-1

CDR3 protein: SARYGDKGTQY
J gene: TRBJ2-3
V gene: TRBV20-1

CDR3 protein: ASMGGGTPGNIQY
J gene: TRBJ2-4
V gene: TRBV5-1

CDR3 protein: ASSLSWDTQTH
J gene: TRBJ1-5
V gene: TRBV12-3/TRBV12-4

CDR3 protein: ASSYRTGSSGNTIY
J gene: TRBJ1-3
V gene: TRBV5-4

CDR3 protein: ASSPMDFPGYNEQF
J gene: TRBJ2-1
V gene: TRBV3-1

CDR3 protein: ASSSTGLNTGELF
J gene: TRBJ2-2
V gene: TRBV7-3

CDR3 protein: ASSLGPGDLDTQY
J gene: TRBJ2-3
V gene: TRBV7-2

CDR3 protein: ASSRDREKLF
J gene: TRBJ1-4
V gene: TRBV5-4

CDR3 protein: ASRLPPQRGIGELF
J gene: TRBJ2-2
V gene: TRBV28

CDR3 protein: ASSNRGSVSGANVLT
J gene: TRBJ2-6
V gene: TRBV5-4

CDR3 protein: ASSHPGQGVVEQY
J gene: TRBJ2-7
V gene: TRBV12-3/TRBV12-4

CDR3 protein: ASSPDLGRHTEAF
J gene: TRBJ1-1
V gene: TRBV4-1

CDR3 protein: ASSESYRVGDNEQF
J gene: TRBJ2-1
V gene: TRBV10-1

CDR3 protein: ASSQEPGRIYEQY
J gene: TRBJ2-7
V gene: TRBV4-3

CDR3 protein: ASSSHAGPDYGYT
J gene: TRBJ1-2
V gene: TRBV7-3